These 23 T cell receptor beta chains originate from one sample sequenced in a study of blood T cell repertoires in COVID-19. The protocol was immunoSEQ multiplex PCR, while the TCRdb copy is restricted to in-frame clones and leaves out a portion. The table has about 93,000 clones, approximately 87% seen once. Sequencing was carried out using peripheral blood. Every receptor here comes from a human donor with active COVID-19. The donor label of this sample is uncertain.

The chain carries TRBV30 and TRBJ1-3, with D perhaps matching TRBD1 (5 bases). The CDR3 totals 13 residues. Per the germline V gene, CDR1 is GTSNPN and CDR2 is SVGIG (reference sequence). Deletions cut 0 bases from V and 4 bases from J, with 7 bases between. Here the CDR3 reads CAWSVHRGNTIYF. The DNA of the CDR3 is TGTGCCTGGAGTGTACACAGGGGAAACACCATATATTTT.

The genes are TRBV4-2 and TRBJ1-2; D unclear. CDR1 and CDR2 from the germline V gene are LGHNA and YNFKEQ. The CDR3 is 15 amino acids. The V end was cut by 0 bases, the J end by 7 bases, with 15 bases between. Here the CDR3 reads CASSQDHPSVSGYTF. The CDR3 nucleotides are TGTGCCAGCAGCCAAGATCACCCTAGCGTGAGTGGCTACACCTTC.

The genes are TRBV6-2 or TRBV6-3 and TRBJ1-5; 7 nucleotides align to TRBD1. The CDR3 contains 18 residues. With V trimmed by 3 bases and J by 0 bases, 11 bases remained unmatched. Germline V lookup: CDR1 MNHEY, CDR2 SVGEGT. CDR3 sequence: CASSYRTGLSYSNQPQHF. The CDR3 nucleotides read TGTGCCAGCAGTTATCGGACAGGACTATCCTATAGCAATCAGCCCCAGCATTTT.

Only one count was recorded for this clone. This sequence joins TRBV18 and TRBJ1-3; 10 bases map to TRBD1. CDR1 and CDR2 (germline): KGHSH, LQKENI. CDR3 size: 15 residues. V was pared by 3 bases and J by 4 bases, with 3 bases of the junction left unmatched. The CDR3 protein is CASSPDRGLGNTIYF. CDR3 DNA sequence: TGTGCCAGCTCACCCGACAGGGGGCTCGGAAACACCATATATTTT.

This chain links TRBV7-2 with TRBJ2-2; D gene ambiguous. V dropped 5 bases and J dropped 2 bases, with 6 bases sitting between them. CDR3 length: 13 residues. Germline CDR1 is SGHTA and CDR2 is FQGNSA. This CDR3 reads CASSPGNTGELFF. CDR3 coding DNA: TGTGCCAGCAGCCCGGGTAACACCGGGGAGCTGTTTTTT.

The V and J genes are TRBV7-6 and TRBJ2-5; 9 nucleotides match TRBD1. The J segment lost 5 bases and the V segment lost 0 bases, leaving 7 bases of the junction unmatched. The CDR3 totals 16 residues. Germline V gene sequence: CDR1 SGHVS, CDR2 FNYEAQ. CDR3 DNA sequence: TGTGCCAGCAGCTTAGCAGGTGGGACAGGGTCGGAGACCCAGTACTTC. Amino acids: CASSLAGGTGSETQYF.

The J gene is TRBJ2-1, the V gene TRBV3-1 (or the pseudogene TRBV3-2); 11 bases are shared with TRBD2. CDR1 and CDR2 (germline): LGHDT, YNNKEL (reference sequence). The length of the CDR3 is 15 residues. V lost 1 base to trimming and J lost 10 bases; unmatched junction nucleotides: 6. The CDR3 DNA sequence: TGTGCCAGCAGCCAAGTTAGCGGGGGGGGCCGGGAGCAGTTCTTC. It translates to CASSQVSGGGREQFF.

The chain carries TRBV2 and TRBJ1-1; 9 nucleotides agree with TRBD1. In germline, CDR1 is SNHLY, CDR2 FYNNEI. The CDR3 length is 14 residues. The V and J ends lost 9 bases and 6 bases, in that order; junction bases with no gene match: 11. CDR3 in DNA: TGTGCCAGTAAACTCGGGGACAGGGTCTCTGAAGCTTTCTTT. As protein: CASKLGDRVSEAFF.

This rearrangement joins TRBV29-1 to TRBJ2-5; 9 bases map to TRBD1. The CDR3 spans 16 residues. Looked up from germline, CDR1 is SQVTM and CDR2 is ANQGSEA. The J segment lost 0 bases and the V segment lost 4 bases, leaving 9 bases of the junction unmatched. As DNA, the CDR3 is TGCAGCGTTGGACCTCTGGGACAGGGTTACCAAGAGACCCAGTACTTC. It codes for CSVGPLGQGYQETQYF.

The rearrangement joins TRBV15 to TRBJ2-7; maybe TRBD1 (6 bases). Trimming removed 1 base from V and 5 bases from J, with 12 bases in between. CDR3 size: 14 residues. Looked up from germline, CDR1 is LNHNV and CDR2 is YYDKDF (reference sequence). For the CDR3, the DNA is TGTGCCACCAGCAGAGCGGGACAACGTGACGAGCAGTACTTC. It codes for CATSRAGQRDEQYF.

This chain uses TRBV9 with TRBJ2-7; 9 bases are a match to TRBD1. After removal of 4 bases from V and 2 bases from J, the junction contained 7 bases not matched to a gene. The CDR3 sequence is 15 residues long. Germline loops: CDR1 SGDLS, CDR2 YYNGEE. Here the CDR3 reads CASSSPDRGAYEQYF. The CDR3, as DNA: TGTGCCAGCAGCAGTCCCGACAGGGGGGCCTACGAGCAGTACTTC.

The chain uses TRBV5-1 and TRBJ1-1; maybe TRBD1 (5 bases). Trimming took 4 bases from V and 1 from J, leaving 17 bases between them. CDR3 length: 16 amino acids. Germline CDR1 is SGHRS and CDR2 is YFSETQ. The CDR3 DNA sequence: TGCGCCAGCAGCCCCCAAGTCGGGGGGGGGAACACTGAAGCTTTCTTT. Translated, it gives CASSPQVGGGNTEAFF.

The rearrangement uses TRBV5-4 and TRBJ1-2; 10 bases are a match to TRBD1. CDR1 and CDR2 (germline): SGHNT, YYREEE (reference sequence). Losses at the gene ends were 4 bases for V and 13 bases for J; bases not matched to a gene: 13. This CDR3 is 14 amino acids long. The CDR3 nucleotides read TGTGCCAGCAGCCAGCTCGGGACAGGGGATTGGGGCACCTTC. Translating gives CASSQLGTGDWGTF.

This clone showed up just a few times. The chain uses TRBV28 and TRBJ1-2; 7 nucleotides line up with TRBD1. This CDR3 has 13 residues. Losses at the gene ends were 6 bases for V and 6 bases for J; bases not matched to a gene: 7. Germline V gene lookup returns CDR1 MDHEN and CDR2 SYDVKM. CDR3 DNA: TGTGCCAGCAGAGAAGGGGGCCGGGATGGCTACACCTTC. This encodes CASREGGRDGYTF.

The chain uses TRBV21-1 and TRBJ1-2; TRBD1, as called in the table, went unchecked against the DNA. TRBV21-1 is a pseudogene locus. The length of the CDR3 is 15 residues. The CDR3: CASSKYGTGARGYTF. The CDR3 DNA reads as TGTGCCAGCAGCAAGTACGGAACAGGGGCGAGAGGCTACACCTTC.

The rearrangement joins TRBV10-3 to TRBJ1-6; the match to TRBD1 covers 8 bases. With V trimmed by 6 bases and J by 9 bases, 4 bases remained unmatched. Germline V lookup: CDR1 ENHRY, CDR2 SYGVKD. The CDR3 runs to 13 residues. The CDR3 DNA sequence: TGTGCCATCAGGGAGGACAGGGTTTCACCCCTCCACTTT. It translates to CAIREDRVSPLHF.

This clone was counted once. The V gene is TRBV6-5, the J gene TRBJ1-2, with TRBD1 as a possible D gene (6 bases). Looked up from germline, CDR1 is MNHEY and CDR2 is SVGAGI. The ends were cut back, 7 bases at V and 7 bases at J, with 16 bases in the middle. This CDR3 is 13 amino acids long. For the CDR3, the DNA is TGTGCCAGCACAAACAGGGTCTCTGGTGGCTACACCTTC. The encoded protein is CASTNRVSGGYTF.

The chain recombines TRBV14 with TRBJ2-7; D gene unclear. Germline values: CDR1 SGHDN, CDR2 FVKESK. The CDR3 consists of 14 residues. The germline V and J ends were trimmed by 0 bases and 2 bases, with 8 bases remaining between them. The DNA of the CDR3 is TGTGCCAGCAGCCAAGATACATTAACCTACGAGCAGTACTTC. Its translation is CASSQDTLTYEQYF.

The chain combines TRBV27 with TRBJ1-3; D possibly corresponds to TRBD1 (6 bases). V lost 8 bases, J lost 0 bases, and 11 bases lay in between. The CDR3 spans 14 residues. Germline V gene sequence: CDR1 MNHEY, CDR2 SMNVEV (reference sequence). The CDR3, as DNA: TGTGCCAGCGCAGGGGTTTACTCTGGAAACACCATATATTTT. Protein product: CASAGVYSGNTIYF.

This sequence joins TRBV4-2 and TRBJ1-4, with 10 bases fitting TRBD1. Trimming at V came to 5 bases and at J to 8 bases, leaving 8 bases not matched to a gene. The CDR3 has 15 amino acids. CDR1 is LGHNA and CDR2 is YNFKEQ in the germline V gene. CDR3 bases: TGTGCCAGCAGCACCCGACAGGGGGCTGACGAAAAACTGTTTTTT. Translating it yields CASSTRQGADEKLFF.

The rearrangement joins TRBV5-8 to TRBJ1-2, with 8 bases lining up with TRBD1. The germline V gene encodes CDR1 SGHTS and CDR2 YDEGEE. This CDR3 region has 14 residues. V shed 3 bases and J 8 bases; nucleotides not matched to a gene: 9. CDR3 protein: CASSSTQGARGYTF. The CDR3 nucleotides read TGTGCCAGCAGCTCGACCCAGGGGGCAAGGGGCTACACCTTC.

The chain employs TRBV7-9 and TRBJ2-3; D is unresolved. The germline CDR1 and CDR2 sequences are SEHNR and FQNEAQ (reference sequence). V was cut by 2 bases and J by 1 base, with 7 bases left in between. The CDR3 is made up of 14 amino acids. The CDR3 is CASSLTRGTDTQYF. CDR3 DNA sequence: TGTGCCAGCAGCTTAACTCGTGGCACAGATACGCAGTATTTT.

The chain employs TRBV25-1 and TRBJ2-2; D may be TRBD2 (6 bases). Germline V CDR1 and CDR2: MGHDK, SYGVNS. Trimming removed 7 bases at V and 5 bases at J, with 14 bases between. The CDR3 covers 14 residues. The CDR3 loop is CASMGSGVTGELFF. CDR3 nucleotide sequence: TGTGCCAGCATGGGGTCGGGGGTTACCGGGGAGCTGTTTTTT.